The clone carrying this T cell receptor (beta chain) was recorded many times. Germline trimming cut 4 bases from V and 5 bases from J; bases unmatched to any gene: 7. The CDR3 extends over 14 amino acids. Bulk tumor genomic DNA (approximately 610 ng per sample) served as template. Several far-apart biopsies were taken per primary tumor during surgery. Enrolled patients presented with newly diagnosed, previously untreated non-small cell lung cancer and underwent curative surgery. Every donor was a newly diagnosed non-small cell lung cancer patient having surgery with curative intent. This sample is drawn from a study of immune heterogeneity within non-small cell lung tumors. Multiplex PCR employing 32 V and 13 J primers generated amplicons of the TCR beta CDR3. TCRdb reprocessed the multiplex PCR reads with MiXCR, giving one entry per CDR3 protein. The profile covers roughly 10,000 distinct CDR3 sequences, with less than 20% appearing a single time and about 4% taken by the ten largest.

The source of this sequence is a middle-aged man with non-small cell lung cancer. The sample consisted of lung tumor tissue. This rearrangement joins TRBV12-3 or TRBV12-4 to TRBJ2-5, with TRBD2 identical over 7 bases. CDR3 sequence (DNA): TGTGCCAGCAGTTGGGGGGGAACAGTCGAGACCCAGTACTTC. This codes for CASSWGGTVETQYF.